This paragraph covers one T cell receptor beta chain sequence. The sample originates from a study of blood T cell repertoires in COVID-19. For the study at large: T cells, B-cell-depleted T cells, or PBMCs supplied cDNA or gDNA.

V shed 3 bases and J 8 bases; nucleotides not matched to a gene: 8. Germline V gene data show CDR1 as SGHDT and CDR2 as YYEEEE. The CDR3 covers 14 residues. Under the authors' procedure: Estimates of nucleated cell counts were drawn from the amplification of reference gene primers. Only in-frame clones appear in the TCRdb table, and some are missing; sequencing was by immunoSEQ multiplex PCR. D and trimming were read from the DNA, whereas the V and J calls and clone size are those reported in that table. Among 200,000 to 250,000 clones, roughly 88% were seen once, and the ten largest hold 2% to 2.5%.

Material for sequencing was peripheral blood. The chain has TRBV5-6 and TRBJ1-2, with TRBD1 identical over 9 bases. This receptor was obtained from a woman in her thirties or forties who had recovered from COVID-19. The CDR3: CASSSYTGTGGYTF. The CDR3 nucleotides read TGTGCCAGCAGCTCCTACACCGGGACAGGGGGCTACACCTTC.